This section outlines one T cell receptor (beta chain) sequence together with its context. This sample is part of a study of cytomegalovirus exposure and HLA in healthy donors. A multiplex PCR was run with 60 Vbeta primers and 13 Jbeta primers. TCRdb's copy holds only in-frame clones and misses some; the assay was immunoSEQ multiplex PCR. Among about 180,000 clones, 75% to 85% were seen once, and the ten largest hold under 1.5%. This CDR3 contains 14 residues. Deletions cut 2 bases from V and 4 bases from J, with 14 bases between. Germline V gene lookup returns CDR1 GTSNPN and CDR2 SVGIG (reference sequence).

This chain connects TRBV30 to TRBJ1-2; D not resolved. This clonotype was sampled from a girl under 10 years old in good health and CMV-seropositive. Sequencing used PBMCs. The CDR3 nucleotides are TGTGCCTGGAGTATTGTAGACAATACCTATGGCTACACCTTC. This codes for CAWSIVDNTYGYTF.